One and the same sample provided the 6 T cell receptor beta chains below, sequenced in a study of blood T cell repertoires in COVID-19. Only in-frame clones appear in the TCRdb table, and some are missing; sequencing was by immunoSEQ multiplex PCR. The repertoire holds about 48,000 clones, with approximately 80% as singletons. The material sequenced was peripheral blood. Receptors were obtained from a man aged 40-55 years with acute or convalescent COVID-19.

This chain connects TRBV6-5 to TRBJ2-1; 8 positions match TRBD1. There are 15 residues in the CDR3. J gave up 3 bases and V 6 bases, and 7 bases lay outside the gene matches. Germline CDR1 is MNHEY and CDR2 is SVGAGI. CDR3 in DNA: TGTGCCAGCAGCTCCGGGACAGGAGTCTACAATGAGCAGTTCTTC. Its protein is CASSSGTGVYNEQFF.

J is TRBJ1-1 and V is TRBV27, with D perhaps TRBD1 (5 bases). The V end lost 10 bases, the J end lost 4 bases, and 22 bases lay between the germline ends. CDR3 length: 15 residues. The V gene's germline CDR1 is MNHEY and CDR2 SMNVEV (reference sequence). CDR3 in amino acids: CATAGLKGSGTEAFF. As DNA, the CDR3 is TGTGCCACAGCGGGACTTAAGGGGAGCGGCACTGAAGCTTTCTTT.

The chain carries TRBV5-6 and TRBJ2-4; the match to TRBD1 covers 8 bases. This CDR3 contains 15 residues. The germline gives CDR1 SGHDT, CDR2 YYEEEE. Losses at the gene ends were 3 bases for V and 8 bases for J; bases not matched to a gene: 10. CDR3 loop: CASSSRQGMLDIQYF. The CDR3 nucleotides read TGTGCCAGCAGCTCAAGACAGGGGATGTTGGACATTCAGTACTTC.

The chain recombines TRBV10-2 with TRBJ1-2; D may be TRBD1 (5 bases). The CDR3 runs 13 residues. V was trimmed by 6 bases and J by 6 bases, leaving 14 bases between them. Germline V gives CDR1 WSHSY, CDR2 SAAADI. The CDR3 nucleotides read TGCGCCAGCAGATCGCAGGGTCCCCATGGCTACACCTTC. Its translation is CASRSQGPHGYTF.

The genes are TRBV5-1 and TRBJ1-3, with 8 bases that match TRBD1. Germline CDR1 is SGHRS and CDR2 is YFSETQ. The CDR3 length is 14 residues. The ends lost 2 bases at V and 4 bases at J; junction bases unmatched: 2. The chain's CDR3 is CASSLQGGGNTIYF. The CDR3, as DNA: TGCGCCAGCAGCTTACAGGGGGGAGGAAACACCATATATTTT.

The chain recombines TRBV10-2 with TRBJ1-2; D possibly corresponds to TRBD1 (5 bases). The V gene's germline CDR1 is WSHSY and CDR2 SAAADI. V was cut by 4 bases and J by 4 bases, with 10 bases left in between. The CDR3 covers 13 residues. This CDR3 reads CASSGGRVYGYTF. CDR3 sequence (DNA): TGCGCCAGCAGTGGCGGCAGGGTCTATGGCTACACCTTC.